Shown below are 4 T cell receptor beta chains from a single sample sequenced in a study of OX40 agonist ivuxolimab in advanced cancers. Libraries were prepared by immunoSEQ multiplex PCR; TCRdb keeps only in-frame clonotypes and omits some of them. Here the sample spans over 35,000 clones, about 86% being singletons. The input for sequencing was CD4+ or CD8+ T cells sorted from blood, taken in a trial of the OX40 agonist ivuxolimab. Source of these receptors: an adult with an advanced solid tumor such as melanoma, head and neck, liver or kidney cancer.

The gene calls are TRBV4-2 and TRBJ2-7; D ambiguous. The CDR3 covers 14 residues. Trimming removed 0 bases from V and 3 bases from J, with 9 bases in between. In germline, CDR1 is LGHNA, CDR2 YNFKEQ. The CDR3 DNA reads TGTGCCAGCAGCCAAGAACAGACACACTACGAGCAGTACTTC. Encoded protein: CASSQEQTHYEQYF.

This chain uses TRBV21-1 with TRBJ2-5; the table assigns TRBD2, which was not confirmed against the DNA. TRBV21-1 is labeled a pseudogene. CDR3 length: 12 residues. The CDR3 here is CASSSLGETQYF. CDR3 in DNA: TGTGCCAGCAGCTCGCTCGGGGAGACCCAGTACTTC.

The J gene is TRBJ2-1, the V gene TRBV7-2, with 7 bases that match TRBD1. The CDR3 contains 15 residues. Germline CDR1 and CDR2: SGHTA and FQGNSA. J gave up 2 bases and V 8 bases, and 9 bases lay outside the gene matches. The CDR3, as DNA: TGTGCCAGCGGACAACAGGGGCCGGCCTACAATGAGCAGTTCTTC. Residues: CASGQQGPAYNEQFF.

The chain is built from TRBV28 and TRBJ1-1, with 9 bases aligning to TRBD1. V dropped 5 bases and J dropped 2; count of bases not matched to a gene: 6. Per germline, CDR1 MDHEN and CDR2 SYDVKM. This CDR3 comprises 15 residues. The CDR3 sequence is CASSNRQGGNTEAFF. Here the CDR3 DNA reads TGTGCCAGCAGTAACCGACAGGGGGGTAACACTGAAGCTTTCTTT.